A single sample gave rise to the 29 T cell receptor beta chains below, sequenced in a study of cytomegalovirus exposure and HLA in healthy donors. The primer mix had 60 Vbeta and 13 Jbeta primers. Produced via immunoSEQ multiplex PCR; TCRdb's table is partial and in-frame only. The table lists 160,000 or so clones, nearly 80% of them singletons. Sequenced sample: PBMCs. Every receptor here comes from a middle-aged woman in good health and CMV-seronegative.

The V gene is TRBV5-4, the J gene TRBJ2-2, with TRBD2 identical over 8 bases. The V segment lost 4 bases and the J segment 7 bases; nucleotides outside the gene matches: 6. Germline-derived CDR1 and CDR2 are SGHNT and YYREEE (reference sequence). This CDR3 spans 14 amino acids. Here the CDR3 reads CASSVRTSGGELFF. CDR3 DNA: TGTGCCAGCAGCGTTCGTACTAGCGGCGGGGAGCTGTTTTTT.

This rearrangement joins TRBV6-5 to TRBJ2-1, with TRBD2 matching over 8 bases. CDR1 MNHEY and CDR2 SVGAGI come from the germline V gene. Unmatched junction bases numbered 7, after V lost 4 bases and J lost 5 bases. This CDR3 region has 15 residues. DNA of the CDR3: TGTGCCAGCAGTTCCACGGGACTAGTAAACAATGAGCAGTTCTTC. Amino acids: CASSSTGLVNNEQFF.

CDR3: CASSLTGGAYITNEKLFF. In DNA form, the CDR3 reads TGTGCCAGCAGTCTTACAGGGGGCGCTTATATTACTAATGAAAAACTGTTTTTT. The J gene is TRBJ1-4, the V gene TRBV28, with 9 bases identical to TRBD1. CDR1 and CDR2 (germline): MDHEN, SYDVKM. The V and J ends lost 5 bases and 2 bases, in that order; junction bases with no gene match: 12. The CDR3 totals 18 residues. The full variable domain, its missing parts supplied by reference TRBV28 and TRBJ1-4, is DVKVTQSSRYLVKRTGEKVFLECVQDMDHENMFWYRQDPGLGLRLIYFSYDVKMKEKGDIPEGYSVSREKKERFSLILESASTNQTSMYLCASSLTGGAYITNEKLFFGSGTQLSVL.

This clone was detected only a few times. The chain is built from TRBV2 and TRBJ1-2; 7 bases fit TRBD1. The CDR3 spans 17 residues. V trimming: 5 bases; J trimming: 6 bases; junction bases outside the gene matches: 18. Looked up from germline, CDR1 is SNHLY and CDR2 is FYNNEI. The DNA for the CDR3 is TGTGCCAGCAGTAATTTCGAAAACAGGGGAAGAAGCGATGGCTACACCTTC. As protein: CASSNFENRGRSDGYTF.

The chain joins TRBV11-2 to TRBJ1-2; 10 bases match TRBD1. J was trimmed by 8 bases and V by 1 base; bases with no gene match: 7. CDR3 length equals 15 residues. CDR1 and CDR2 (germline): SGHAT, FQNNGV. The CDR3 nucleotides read TGTGCCAGCAGCTTAGCCGGGACAGGGGTGAAGGGCTACACCTTC. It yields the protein CASSLAGTGVKGYTF.

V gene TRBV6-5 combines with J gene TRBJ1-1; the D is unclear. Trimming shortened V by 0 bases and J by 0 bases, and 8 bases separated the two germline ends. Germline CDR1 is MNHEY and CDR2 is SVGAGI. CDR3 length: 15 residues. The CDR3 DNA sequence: TGTGCCAGCAGTTACTCGATGAGGATGAACACTGAAGCTTTCTTT. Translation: CASSYSMRMNTEAFF.

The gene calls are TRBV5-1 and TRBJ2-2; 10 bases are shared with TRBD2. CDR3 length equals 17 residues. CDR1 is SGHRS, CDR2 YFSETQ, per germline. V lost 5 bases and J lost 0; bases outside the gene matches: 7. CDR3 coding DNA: TGCGCCAGCAGGATTCTAGCGGGGGCCACGAACACCGGGGAGCTGTTTTTT. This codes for CASRILAGATNTGELFF.

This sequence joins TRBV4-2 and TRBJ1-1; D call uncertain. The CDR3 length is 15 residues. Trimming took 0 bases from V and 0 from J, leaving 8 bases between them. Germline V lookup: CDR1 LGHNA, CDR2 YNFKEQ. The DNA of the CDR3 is TGTGCCAGCAGCCAAGAAGCCGGGATGAACACTGAAGCTTTCTTT. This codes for CASSQEAGMNTEAFF.

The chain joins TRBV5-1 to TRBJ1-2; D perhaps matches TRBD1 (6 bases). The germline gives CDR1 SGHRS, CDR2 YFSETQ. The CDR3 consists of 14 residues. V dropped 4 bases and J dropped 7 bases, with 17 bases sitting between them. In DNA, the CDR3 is TGCGCCAGCAGCGTATTACAGGGTGCGAGTGGCTACACCTTC. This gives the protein CASSVLQGASGYTF.

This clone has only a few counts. The CDR3 region is CASSLTGTGLHEQYF. CDR3 bases: TGTGCCAGCAGCTTAACCGGGACAGGGCTACACGAGCAGTACTTC. V is TRBV7-9 and J is TRBJ2-7; 9 nucleotides line up with TRBD1. CDR3 length: 15 residues. V trimming: 2 bases; J trimming: 5 bases; junction bases outside the gene matches: 7. Germline CDR1 reads SEHNR; CDR2 reads FQNEAQ (reference sequence). Complete variable domain (other parts from reference TRBV7-9 and TRBJ2-7): DTGVSQNPRHKITKRGQNVTFRCDPISEHNRLYWYRQTLGQGPEFLTYFQNEAQLEKSRLLSDRFSAERPKGSFSTLEIQRTEQGDSAMYLCASSLTGTGLHEQYFGPGTRLTVT.

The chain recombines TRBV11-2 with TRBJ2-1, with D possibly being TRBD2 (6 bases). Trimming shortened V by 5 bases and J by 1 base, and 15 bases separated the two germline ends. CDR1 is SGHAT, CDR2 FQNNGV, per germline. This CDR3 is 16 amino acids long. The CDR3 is CASSPRRGGSYNEQFF. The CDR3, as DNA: TGTGCCAGCAGCCCGAGGAGGGGCGGGTCCTACAATGAGCAGTTCTTC.

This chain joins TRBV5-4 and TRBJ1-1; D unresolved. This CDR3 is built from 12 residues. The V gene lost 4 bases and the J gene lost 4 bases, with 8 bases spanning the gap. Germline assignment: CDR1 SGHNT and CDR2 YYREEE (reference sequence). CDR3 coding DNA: TGTGCCAGCAGCAGCTCCGGCACTGAAGCTTTCTTT. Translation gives CASSSSGTEAFF.

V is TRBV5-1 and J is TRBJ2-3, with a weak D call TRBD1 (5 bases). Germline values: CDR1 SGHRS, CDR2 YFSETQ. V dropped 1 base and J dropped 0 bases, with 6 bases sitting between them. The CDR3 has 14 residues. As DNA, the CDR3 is TGCGCCAGCAGCTTGCAGGGTAGCACAGATACGCAGTATTTT. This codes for CASSLQGSTDTQYF.

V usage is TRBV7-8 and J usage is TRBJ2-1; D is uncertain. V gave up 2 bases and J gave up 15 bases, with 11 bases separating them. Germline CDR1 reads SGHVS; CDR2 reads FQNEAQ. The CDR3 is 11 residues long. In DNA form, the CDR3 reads TGTGCCAGCAGCTTACTGGAGCTTCGGTTCTTC. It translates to CASSLLELRFF. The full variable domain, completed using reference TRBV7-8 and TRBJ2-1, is GAGVSQSPRYKVAKRGQDVALRCDPISGHVSLFWYQQALGQGPEFLTYFQNEAQLDKSGLPSDRFFAERPEGSVSTLKIQRTQQEDSAVYLCASSLLELRFFGPGTRLTVL.

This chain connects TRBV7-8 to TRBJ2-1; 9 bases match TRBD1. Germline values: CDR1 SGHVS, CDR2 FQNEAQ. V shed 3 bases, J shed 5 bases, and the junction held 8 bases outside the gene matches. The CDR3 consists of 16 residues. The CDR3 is CASSFRRDRVNNEQFF. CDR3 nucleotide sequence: TGTGCCAGCAGCTTTCGCCGGGACAGGGTTAACAATGAGCAGTTCTTC.

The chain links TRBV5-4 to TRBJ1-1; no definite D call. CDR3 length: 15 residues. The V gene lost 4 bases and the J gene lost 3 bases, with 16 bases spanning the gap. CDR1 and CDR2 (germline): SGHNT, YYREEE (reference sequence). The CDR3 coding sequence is TGTGCCAGCAGCCAACCACTTAGCCAGCACACTGAAGCTTTCTTT. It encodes CASSQPLSQHTEAFF.

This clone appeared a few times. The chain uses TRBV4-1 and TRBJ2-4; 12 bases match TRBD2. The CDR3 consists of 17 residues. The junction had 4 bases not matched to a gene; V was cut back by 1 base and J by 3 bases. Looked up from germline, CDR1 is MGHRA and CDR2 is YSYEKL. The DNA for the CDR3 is TGCGCCAGCAGCCAAGGACTAGCGGGGGACCTCAAAAACATTCAGTACTTC. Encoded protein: CASSQGLAGDLKNIQYF.

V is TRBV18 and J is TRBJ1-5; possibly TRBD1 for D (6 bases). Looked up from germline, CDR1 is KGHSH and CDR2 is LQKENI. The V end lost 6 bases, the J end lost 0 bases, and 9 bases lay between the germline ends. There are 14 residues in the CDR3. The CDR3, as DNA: TGTGCCAGCTCCCGGACAGATAGCAATCAGCCCCAGCATTTT. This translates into CASSRTDSNQPQHF.

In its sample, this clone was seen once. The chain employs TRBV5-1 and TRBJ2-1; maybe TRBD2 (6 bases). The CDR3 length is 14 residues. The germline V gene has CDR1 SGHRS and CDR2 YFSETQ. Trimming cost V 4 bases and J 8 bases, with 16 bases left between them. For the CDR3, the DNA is TGCGCCAGCAGCCTATCGGCGGGGAGAGATGAGCAGTTCTTC. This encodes CASSLSAGRDEQFF.

The CDR3 DNA reads as TGTGCCACCACTCAACAGGGGGGCACTGAAGCTTTCTTT. This encodes CATTQQGGTEAFF. The chain carries TRBV15 and TRBJ1-1; 8 positions agree with TRBD1. The CDR3 extends over 13 amino acids. The V gene's germline CDR1 is LNHNV and CDR2 YYDKDF (reference sequence). J gave up 4 bases and V 7 bases, and 5 bases lay outside the gene matches.

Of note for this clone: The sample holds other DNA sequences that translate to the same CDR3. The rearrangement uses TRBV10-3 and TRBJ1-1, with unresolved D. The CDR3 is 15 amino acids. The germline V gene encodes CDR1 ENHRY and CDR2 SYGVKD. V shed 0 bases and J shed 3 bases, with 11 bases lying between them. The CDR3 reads CAISESATADTEAFF. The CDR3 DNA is TGTGCCATCAGTGAGTCGGCAACAGCCGACACTGAAGCTTTCTTT.

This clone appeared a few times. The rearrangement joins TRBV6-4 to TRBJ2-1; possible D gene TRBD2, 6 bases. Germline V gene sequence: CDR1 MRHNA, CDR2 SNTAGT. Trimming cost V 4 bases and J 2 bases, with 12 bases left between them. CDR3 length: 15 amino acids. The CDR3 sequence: CASSVGTGTYNEQFF. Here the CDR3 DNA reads TGTGCCAGCAGTGTAGGGACTGGTACCTACAATGAGCAGTTCTTC.

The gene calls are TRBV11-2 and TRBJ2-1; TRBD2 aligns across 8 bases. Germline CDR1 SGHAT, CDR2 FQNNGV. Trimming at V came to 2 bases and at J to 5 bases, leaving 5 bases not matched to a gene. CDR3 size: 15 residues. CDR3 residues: CASSLRAGGHNEQFF. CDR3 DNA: TGTGCCAGCAGCTTAAGGGCGGGGGGACACAATGAGCAGTTCTTC.

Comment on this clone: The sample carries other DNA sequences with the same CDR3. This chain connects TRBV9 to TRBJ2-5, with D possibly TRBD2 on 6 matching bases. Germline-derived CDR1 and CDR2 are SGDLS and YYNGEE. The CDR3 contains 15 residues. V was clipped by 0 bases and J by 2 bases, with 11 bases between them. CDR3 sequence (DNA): TGTGCCAGCAGCGTAGGGGCGGGGCCTCAAGAGACCCAGTACTTC. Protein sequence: CASSVGAGPQETQYF.

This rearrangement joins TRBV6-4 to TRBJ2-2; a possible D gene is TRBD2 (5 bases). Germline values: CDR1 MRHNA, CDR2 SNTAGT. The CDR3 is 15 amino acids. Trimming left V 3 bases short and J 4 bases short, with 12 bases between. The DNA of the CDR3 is TGTGCCAGCAGTGAGGTAGCGCGACCCACCGGGGAGCTGTTTTTT. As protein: CASSEVARPTGELFF.

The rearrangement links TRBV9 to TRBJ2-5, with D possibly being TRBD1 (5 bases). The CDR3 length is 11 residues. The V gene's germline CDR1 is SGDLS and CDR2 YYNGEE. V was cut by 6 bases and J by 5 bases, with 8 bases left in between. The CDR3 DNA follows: TGTGCCAGCAAAAAGGGGGAGACCCAGTACTTC. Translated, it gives CASKKGETQYF. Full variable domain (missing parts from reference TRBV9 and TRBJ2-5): DSGVTQTPKHLITATGQRVTLRCSPRSGDLSVYWYQQSLDQGLQFLIQYYNGEERAKGNILERFSAQQFPDLHSELNLSSLELGDSALYFCASKKGETQYFGPGTRLLVL.

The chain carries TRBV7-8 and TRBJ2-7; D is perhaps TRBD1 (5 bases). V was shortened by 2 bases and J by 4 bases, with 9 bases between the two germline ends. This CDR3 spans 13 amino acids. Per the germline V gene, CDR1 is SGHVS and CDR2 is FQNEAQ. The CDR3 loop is CASSLTTAYEQYF. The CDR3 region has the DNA TGTGCCAGCAGCTTAACGACAGCGTACGAGCAGTACTTC. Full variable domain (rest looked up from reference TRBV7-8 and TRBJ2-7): GAGVSQSPRYKVAKRGQDVALRCDPISGHVSLFWYQQALGQGPEFLTYFQNEAQLDKSGLPSDRFFAERPEGSVSTLKIQRTQQEDSAVYLCASSLTTAYEQYFGPGTRLTVT.

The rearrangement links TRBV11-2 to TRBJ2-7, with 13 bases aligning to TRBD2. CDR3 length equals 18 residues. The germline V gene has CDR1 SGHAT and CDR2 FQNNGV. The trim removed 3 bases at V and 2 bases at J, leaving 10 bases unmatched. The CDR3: CASSFGLAGDTSPYEQYF. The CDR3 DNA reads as TGTGCCAGCAGCTTTGGACTAGCGGGGGATACGAGCCCCTACGAGCAGTACTTC. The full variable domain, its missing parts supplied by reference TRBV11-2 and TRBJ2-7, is EAGVAQSPRYKIIEKRQSVAFWCNPISGHATLYWYQQILGQGPKLLIQFQNNGVVDDSQLPKDRFSAERLKGVDSTLKIQPAKLEDSAVYLCASSFGLAGDTSPYEQYFGPGTRLTVT.

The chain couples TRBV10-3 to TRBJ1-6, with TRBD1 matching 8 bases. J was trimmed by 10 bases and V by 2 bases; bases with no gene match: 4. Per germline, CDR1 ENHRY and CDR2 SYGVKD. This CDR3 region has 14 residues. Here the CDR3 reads CAISERTGRSPLHF. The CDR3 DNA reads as TGTGCCATCAGTGAGAGGACAGGGCGATCACCCCTCCACTTT.